This T cell receptor beta chain was observed in a study of T cell clonality in common variable immunodeficiency. Study-level findings and limits: Common variable immunodeficiency TCR beta sequences reportedly had fewer deletions and N-nucleotide insertions.

Regarding this clone: Its target is unknown. With the read ending 3 residues before the CDR3 end, the germline J gene is used to fill in that end.

The repertoire was sequenced with immunoSEQ multiplex PCR; TCRdb's copy has only in-frame clones and lacks some. The sample was found to contain roughly 34,000 clones, and every one recurs. Germline values: CDR1 SNHLY, CDR2 FYNNEI. CDR3 length equals 14 residues. Trimming stripped 6 bases from V and 1 base from J, with 13 bases between. V and J are TRBV2 and TRBJ2-7, with D perhaps TRBD2 (6 bases). This receptor was taken from a human donor with common variable immunodeficiency. The sequenced sample consisted of peripheral blood mononuclear cells. The sequenced CDR3 bases are TGTGCCAGCAGGGGCAGGGAGGTTTCCTACGAG. It encodes CASRGREVSYE. The full CDR3 reads CASRGREVSYEQYF.